The 31 T cell receptor beta chains below come from one sample, sequenced in a study of blood T cells in healthy people across ages. Together with a sample-barcoded 5' primer, a J-beta primer mix was included in a second PCR lasting about 6 to 11 cycles. TCRdb processed the 5' RACE reads anew with MiXCR; each CDR3 protein has one entry. This table has 1.5 million to 2 million distinct CDR3 sequences, roughly 32% appearing once. The sequencing input was blood. These receptors originate from a woman in her twenties or thirties in good health.

The CDR3 here is CASSQLAGGPEGETQYF. In nucleotides, the CDR3 is TGTGCCAGCAGTCAACTAGCGGGAGGGCCGGAAGGAGAGACCCAGTACTTC. The rearrangement uses TRBV28 and TRBJ2-5, with 13 bases aligning to TRBD2. Germline values: CDR1 MDHEN, CDR2 SYDVKM. Trimming removed 5 bases from V and 4 bases from J; junction bases left unmatched: 10. This CDR3 spans 17 amino acids.

The V and J genes are TRBV29-1 and TRBJ1-1; the D is unclear. Germline CDR1 and CDR2: SQVTM and ANQGSEA. This CDR3 has 13 residues. V was trimmed by 3 bases and J by 0 bases, leaving 8 bases between them. CDR3 in DNA: TGCAGCGTTGACAGTCAGATGAACACTGAAGCTTTCTTT. It is translated as CSVDSQMNTEAFF.

The chain is built from TRBV20-1 and TRBJ2-1; unclear D gene. Trimming stripped 0 bases from V and 5 bases from J, with 11 bases between. From germline, CDR1 is DFQATT and CDR2 SNEGSKA (reference sequence). The CDR3 extends over 14 amino acids. The CDR3 is CSARDVRTNNEQFF. The DNA for the CDR3 is TGCAGTGCTAGAGATGTGAGGACCAACAATGAGCAGTTCTTC.

CDR3 coding DNA: TGTGCCAGCAACGAGTTCGGGACGGAGCAGTTCTTC. This translates into CASNEFGTEQFF. V usage is TRBV25-1 and J usage is TRBJ2-1; possibly TRBD1 or TRBD2 for D (5 bases each). Germline loops: CDR1 MGHDK, CDR2 SYGVNS. This CDR3 is 12 amino acids long. V lost 7 bases to trimming and J lost 10 bases, with 14 bases between them.

Concerning this clonotype: The junction and the germline gene differ at one end; a read error may be behind it. The V call is TRBV6-5, the J call TRBJ1-5; 7 bases line up with TRBD1. CDR1 is MNHEY and CDR2 is SVGAGI in the germline V gene. The CDR3 loop spans 18 amino acids. Written as DNA, the CDR3 is TGTGCCAGCATTTACAGCGACAGGGATTCCTATAGCAATCAGCCCCAGCATTTT. Its translation is CASIYSDRDSYSNQPQHF.

This clonotype was observed a handful of times. The rearrangement links TRBV4-1 to TRBJ2-3; 9 nucleotides match TRBD2. The CDR3 runs to 18 residues. V was clipped by 0 bases and J by 0 bases; unmatched bases: 7. Germline lookup yields CDR1 MGHRA and CDR2 YSYEKL. The CDR3 coding sequence is TGCGCCAGCAGCCAAGATAGGAGCGGGGGGTGGAGCACAGATACGCAGTATTTT. This codes for CASSQDRSGGWSTDTQYF.

Concerning this clonotype: One junction end disagrees with the germline gene, perhaps due to a read error. CDR3 sequence reads: CATSDRVGGQSEKLFF. For the CDR3, the DNA is TGTGCCACCAGTGACCGAGTTGGGGGACAGAGTGAAAAACTGTTTTTT. V and J are TRBV10-3 and TRBJ1-4, with 7 bases that match TRBD1. The germline CDR1 and CDR2 sequences are ENHRY and SYGVKD. This CDR3 comprises 16 residues.

This chain connects TRBV12-3 or TRBV12-4 to TRBJ2-1; TRBD2 matches at 10 bases. The CDR3 loop spans 15 amino acids. V shed 6 bases, J shed 2 bases, and the junction held 4 bases outside the gene matches. As DNA, the CDR3 is TGTGCCAGCAGAAGCGGGGGGGCCCCCTACAATGAGCAGTTCTTC. It specifies CASRSGGAPYNEQFF.

The chain uses TRBV5-4 and TRBJ2-3; D call uncertain. V was trimmed by 0 bases and J by 0 bases, leaving 11 bases between them. The germline V gene encodes CDR1 SGHNT and CDR2 YYREEE (reference sequence). The CDR3 is made up of 16 amino acids. The CDR3 loop is CASSLGTTASTDTQYF. The CDR3 DNA reads as TGTGCCAGCAGCTTGGGGACCACCGCTAGCACAGATACGCAGTATTTT. Based on the CDR3 plus reference TRBV5-4 and TRBJ2-3, the full variable domain is ETGVTQSPTHLIKTRGQQVTLRCSSQSGHNTVSWYQQALGQGPQFIFQYYREEENGRGNFPPRFSGLQFPNYSSELNVNALELDDSALYLCASSLGTTASTDTQYFGPGTRLTVL.

The rearrangement joins TRBV20-1 to TRBJ1-4, with D unclear. The ends were cut back, 6 bases at V and 5 bases at J, with 13 bases in the middle. Germline CDR1 and CDR2: DFQATT and SNEGSKA (reference sequence). CDR3 length equals 13 residues. The CDR3, as DNA: TGCAGTGCCAGCGGCCAGAAGAATGAAAAACTGTTTTTT. Its translation: CSASGQKNEKLFF.

This clonotype occurred a few times. The gene calls are TRBV6-2 or TRBV6-3 and TRBJ1-5; 7 positions match TRBD1. Germline V lookup: CDR1 MNHEY, CDR2 SVGEGT. V was pared by 5 bases and J by 9 bases, with 13 bases of the junction left unmatched. The CDR3 has 15 residues. DNA for the CDR3: TGTGCCAGCAGTGACCGGGACAGTCCATTTGGGCCCCAGCATTTT. Its protein is CASSDRDSPFGPQHF.

This clonotype appeared once. The gene calls are TRBV20-1 and TRBJ2-1; 7 nucleotides match TRBD1. Judging by the DNA end, TRBJ2-7 fits better; the J call may be wrong. The V gene's germline CDR1 is DFQATT and CDR2 SNEGSKA (reference sequence). CDR3 length: 14 amino acids. The chain's CDR3 is CSATGTENYNEQYF. DNA for the CDR3: TGCAGTGCTACCGGGACAGAAAATTACAATGAGCAGTACTTC.

This clonotype has only one observation. This may be a read error: a much more frequent sequence differs by one nucleotide. This rearrangement joins TRBV18 to TRBJ2-7, with TRBD1 matching over 7 bases. The end of the DNA fits TRBJ2-5 better, so the J call may be wrong. Per germline, CDR1 KGHSH and CDR2 LQKENI. This CDR3 has 14 amino acids. This CDR3 is CASPPETGRGTQYF. CDR3 nucleotide sequence: TGTGCCAGCCCACCGGAGACAGGGCGAGGGACCCAGTACTTC.

This clonotype was found a few times. The chain couples TRBV10-3 to TRBJ2-7, with 10 positions matching TRBD1. V trimming: 2 bases; J trimming: 5 bases; junction bases outside the gene matches: 12. This CDR3 region has 17 residues. Germline lookup yields CDR1 ENHRY and CDR2 SYGVKD. The CDR3 loop reads CAISEGARGQGIHEQYF. For the CDR3, the DNA is TGTGCCATCAGTGAGGGGGCCCGGGGACAGGGGATCCACGAGCAGTACTTC.

In its sample, this clonotype was seen a few times. The chain carries TRBV2 and TRBJ2-7; 12 nucleotides match TRBD1. With 7 bases clipped from V and 5 bases from J, the junction kept 3 bases outside the gene matches. Germline V lookup: CDR1 SNHLY, CDR2 FYNNEI. The CDR3 extends over 13 amino acids. The CDR3 DNA reads TGTGCCAGCACCGGGACAGGGGGCCACGAGCAGTACTTC. Amino acid sequence: CASTGTGGHEQYF.

CDR3 protein: CASSLGQSGHGYTF. The CDR3 region has the DNA TGCGCCAGCAGCTTGGGACAGTCAGGCCATGGCTACACCTTC. This chain links TRBV5-1 with TRBJ1-2; TRBD1 is a possible D gene (5 bases). Germline V gene lookup returns CDR1 SGHRS and CDR2 YFSETQ. This CDR3 has 14 residues. V lost 0 bases to trimming and J lost 6 bases, with 12 bases between them.

This clonotype was found many times. CDR3 protein: CASSQEQSTEETDTQYF. The CDR3 nucleotides are TGTGCCAGCAGCCAAGAACAATCGACTGAAGAAACAGATACGCAGTATTTT. This chain joins TRBV4-2 and TRBJ2-3; D gene uncertain. The ends were cut back, 0 bases at V and 3 bases at J, with 16 bases in the middle. Germline V gives CDR1 LGHNA, CDR2 YNFKEQ. The CDR3 spans 17 residues.

The CDR3 coding sequence is TGCGCCAGCAGCCCAGGGCGTGGTGGGGGAGCTAGCACAGATACGCAGTATTTT. Translating gives CASSPGRGGGASTDTQYF. The chain joins TRBV5-1 to TRBJ2-3; possibly TRBD1 or TRBD2 for D (5 bases each). Germline V lookup: CDR1 SGHRS, CDR2 YFSETQ. This CDR3 is built from 18 residues. V was shortened by 4 bases and J by 0 bases, with 21 bases between the two germline ends. Full variable domain (rest looked up from reference TRBV5-1 and TRBJ2-3): KAGVTQTPRYLIKTRGQQVTLSCSPISGHRSVSWYQQTPGQGLQFLFEYFSETQRNKGNFPGRFSGRQFSNSRSEMNVSTLELGDSALYLCASSPGRGGGASTDTQYFGPGTRLTVL.

This clonotype was picked up a small number of times. This chain joins TRBV5-1 and TRBJ2-3, with a weak D call TRBD2 (7 bases). This CDR3 is 17 amino acids long. Deletions cut 0 bases from V and 0 bases from J, with 14 bases between. CDR1 SGHRS and CDR2 YFSETQ come from the germline V gene. The CDR3: CASSLARGAVSTDTQYF. Here the CDR3 DNA reads TGCGCCAGCAGCTTGGCCCGGGGGGCGGTGAGCACAGATACGCAGTATTTT.

This chain joins TRBV27 and TRBJ1-2, with 9 bases lining up with TRBD1. Trimming cost V 2 bases and J 1 base; bases outside gene matches: 5. Looked up from germline, CDR1 is MNHEY and CDR2 is SMNVEV (reference sequence). This CDR3 region has 16 residues. The CDR3 sequence: CASSLAGTGLNYGYTF. The CDR3 nucleotides are TGTGCCAGCAGTTTAGCCGGGACAGGGCTTAACTATGGCTACACCTTC.

V gene TRBV6-1 combines with J gene TRBJ2-1; 8 bases agree with TRBD2. V shed 4 bases, J shed 10 bases, and the junction held 15 bases outside the gene matches. The CDR3 has 16 amino acids. The germline gives CDR1 MNHNS, CDR2 SASEGT. This CDR3 is CASSGPGTGGQNEQFF. CDR3 sequence (DNA): TGTGCCAGCAGTGGCCCAGGAACGGGAGGGCAGAACGAGCAGTTCTTC.

The chain links TRBV18 to TRBJ2-3; D not certain. The CDR3 covers 13 residues. Trimming shortened V by 8 bases and J by 6 bases, and 15 bases separated the two germline ends. CDR1 is KGHSH and CDR2 is LQKENI in the germline V gene. CDR3 nucleotides: TGTGCCAGCCACCGGACCTCCCCCGATACGCAGTATTTT. Translated, it gives CASHRTSPDTQYF.

There are a few counts of this clonotype. The CDR3 is CSVVVSGGAGYTF. CDR3 sequence (DNA): TGCAGCGTTGTCGTATCGGGGGGCGCGGGCTACACCTTC. This chain uses TRBV29-1 with TRBJ1-2; D possibly corresponds to TRBD1 (6 bases). Trimming took off 4 bases at V and 8 bases at J, with 17 bases between the two ends. CDR1 and CDR2 from the germline V gene are SQVTM and ANQGSEA. The CDR3 runs to 13 residues.

This clonotype was detected a few times. This chain joins TRBV10-3 and TRBJ2-5; the D gene is possibly TRBD2 (6 bases). Trimming shortened V by 4 bases and J by 2 bases, and 17 bases separated the two germline ends. CDR1 and CDR2 from the germline V gene are ENHRY and SYGVKD. This CDR3 is 16 amino acids long. CDR3 residues: CAISGFRGTSQETQYF. DNA for the CDR3: TGTGCCATCAGTGGGTTTCGGGGGACGTCACAAGAGACCCAGTACTTC.

CDR3 DNA: TGTGCCAGCAGCTTAGTGGCGGGGGGTGAGGCCCAGTACTTC. It encodes CASSLVAGGEAQYF. V is TRBV7-3 and J is TRBJ2-7, with TRBD2 matching over 8 bases. With V trimmed by 2 bases and J by 10 bases, 10 bases remained unmatched. The CDR3 consists of 14 residues. The V gene's germline CDR1 is SGHTA and CDR2 FQGTGA.

The genes are TRBV24-1 and TRBJ2-1; 13 bases map to TRBD2. Germline CDR1 and CDR2: KGHDR and SFDVKD. CDR3 length equals 16 residues. V gave up 4 bases and J gave up 5 bases; unmatched junction bases: 4. The DNA for the CDR3 is TGTGCCACCAGTGACTTAACTAGCGGGAGGGACAATGAGCAGTTCTTC. Protein sequence: CATSDLTSGRDNEQFF.

This clonotype was counted only a few times. CDR3 DNA: TGTGCCAGCAGACTGGAAGTAGGGACCCAGTACTTC. This codes for CASRLEVGTQYF. The genes are TRBV6-5 and TRBJ2-5, with D unclear. Germline V gene lookup returns CDR1 MNHEY and CDR2 SVGAGI. Trimming stripped 6 bases from V and 7 bases from J, with 12 bases between. The CDR3 length is 12 residues.

This clonotype came up a few times. The CDR3 sequence: CASRDRDSSYEQYF. The CDR3 DNA follows: TGTGCCAGCAGGGACAGGGACAGCTCCTACGAGCAGTACTTC. The chain carries TRBV28 and TRBJ2-7; 8 nucleotides align to TRBD1. J gave up 0 bases and V 6 bases, and 4 bases lay outside the gene matches. CDR1 is MDHEN, CDR2 SYDVKM, per germline. This CDR3 is 14 amino acids long.

At least ten counts were recorded for this clonotype. The V gene is TRBV13, the J gene TRBJ2-1; 13 bases match TRBD2. The germline V gene encodes CDR1 PRHDT and CDR2 FYEKMQ (reference sequence). The CDR3 spans 16 residues. J lost 7 bases, V lost 5 bases, and 8 bases had no gene match. The CDR3 loop reads CASSLGTSGIGNEQFF. The CDR3 DNA reads TGTGCCAGCAGCCTCGGGACTAGCGGGATAGGGAATGAGCAGTTCTTC. The full variable domain, its missing parts supplied by reference TRBV13 and TRBJ2-1, is AAGVIQSPRHLIKEKRETATLKCYPIPRHDTVYWYQQGPGQDPQFLISFYEKMQSDKGSIPDRFSAQQFSDYHSELNMSSLELGDSALYFCASSLGTSGIGNEQFFGPGTRLTVL.

The chain links TRBV2 to TRBJ1-2; 12 positions agree with TRBD1. The V gene end was trimmed by 6 bases and the J gene end by 6 bases; junction bases not matched to a gene: 5. Germline CDR1 reads SNHLY; CDR2 reads FYNNEI. The CDR3 contains 14 residues. Here the CDR3 reads CASRAGQGANGYTF. The CDR3 nucleotides read TGTGCCAGCAGAGCGGGACAGGGGGCAAATGGCTACACCTTC.

With regard to this clonotype: This clone may be a read error of a much larger clone one base away. This is likely a read error, given that the CDR3 carries no conserved phenylalanine or tryptophan at its end. This chain joins TRBV9 and TRBJ2-3, with TRBD2 matching 7 bases. Germline CDR1 and CDR2: SGDLS and YYNGEE. Trimming cost V 0 bases and J 3 bases; bases outside gene matches: 7. The CDR3 covers 16 residues. The chain's CDR3 is CASSVDQGGSTDTQYI. Here the CDR3 DNA reads TGTGCCAGCAGCGTAGATCAGGGAGGGAGTACAGATACGCAGTATATT.